This T cell receptor (beta chain) came from a study of CD8 T cells in ankylosing spondylitis. Findings of the study overall: Previously reported in reactive arthritis synovial fluid and blood were some of the motif variants. Made up of about eight highly homologous variants, a TCR beta motif appeared characteristic of ankylosing spondylitis blood. There was reportedly significant enrichment of clones that were disease-linked in matched ankylosing spondylitis synovial fluid.

Generation of TCR beta libraries employed quantitative 5'-RACE incorporating molecular barcodes. TCRdb recomputed calls from the 5' RACE reads with MiXCR, one row per CDR3 protein. The profile shows tens of thousands of distinct CDR3 sequences, about 6% of them singletons. As to this clonotype: The antigen is undetermined. A much larger clone differs by one base, so this may be a read error.

The germline gives CDR1 SEHNR, CDR2 FQNEAQ (reference sequence). The CDR3 runs to 12 residues. V gene TRBV7-9 combines with J gene TRBJ1-2; no definite D call. The clonotype originates from a male donor with ankylosing spondylitis or in good health (not recorded which). Input material: blood, either unsorted or a sorted T cell fraction (not recorded which). The CDR3 region is CTSSLVTYGYTF. The CDR3 region has the DNA TGTACCAGCAGCTTAGTTACCTATGGCTACACCTTC. Full variable domain (remainder filled in from reference TRBV7-9 and TRBJ1-2): DTGVSQNPRHKITKRGQNVTFRCDPISEHNRLYWYRQTLGQGPEFLTYFQNEAQLEKSRLLSDRFSAERPKGSFSTLEIQRTEQGDSAMYLCTSSLVTYGYTFGSGTRLTVV.